This passage covers 7 T cell receptor beta chains from one sample sequenced in a study of blood T cell repertoires in COVID-19. TCRdb's copy holds only in-frame clones and misses some; the assay was immunoSEQ multiplex PCR. The repertoire includes tens of thousands of clones, around 88% of them detected once, and about 19% sits in the top ten. Material for sequencing was peripheral blood. Receptor source: a woman of 80 years or more with acute or convalescent COVID-19.

The CDR3 DNA sequence: TGTGCCAGCAGCCCCATCATGAACACTGAAGCTTTCTTT. Its translation is CASSPIMNTEAFF. The genes are TRBV6-6 and TRBJ1-1; D call uncertain. Looked up from germline, CDR1 is MNHNY and CDR2 is SVGAGI (reference sequence). The V end was cut by 6 bases, the J end by 0 bases, with 8 bases between. The CDR3 contains 13 residues.

The chain links TRBV5-1 to TRBJ2-7; possibly TRBD1 for D (7 bases). The CDR3 covers 15 residues. V lost 2 bases to trimming and J lost 0 bases, with 12 bases between them. Germline V gene sequence: CDR1 SGHRS, CDR2 YFSETQ. CDR3 amino acids: CASSFSGGSSYEQYF. In DNA form, the CDR3 reads TGCGCCAGCAGCTTCTCAGGGGGGAGCTCCTACGAGCAGTACTTC. The full variable domain, with the rest looked up from reference TRBV5-1 and TRBJ2-7, is KAGVTQTPRYLIKTRGQQVTLSCSPISGHRSVSWYQQTPGQGLQFLFEYFSETQRNKGNFPGRFSGRQFSNSRSEMNVSTLELGDSALYLCASSFSGGSSYEQYFGPGTRLTVT.

The CDR3 DNA follows: TGTGCCAGCGGCACAGGGATTTCTTCACCCCTCCACTTT. Translated, it gives CASGTGISSPLHF. V is TRBV19 and J is TRBJ1-6, with D perhaps matching TRBD1 (6 bases). The V and J ends lost 9 bases and 9 bases respectively, with 15 bases between them. In germline, CDR1 is LNHDA, CDR2 SQIVND (reference sequence). This CDR3 comprises 13 residues.

The V and J genes are TRBV3-1 (or the pseudogene TRBV3-2) and TRBJ2-5; 7 bases align to TRBD2. The ends lost 7 bases at V and 4 bases at J; junction bases unmatched: 9. The length of the CDR3 is 14 residues. Germline V gene lookup returns CDR1 LGHDT and CDR2 YNNKEL (reference sequence). The CDR3: CASTHLGGGETQYF. Here the CDR3 DNA reads TGTGCCAGCACCCATTTGGGGGGGGGAGAGACCCAGTACTTC.

This chain links TRBV18 with TRBJ1-5; D gene unclear. V was cut by 3 bases and J by 5 bases, with 11 bases left in between. Germline V gene lookup returns CDR1 KGHSH and CDR2 LQKENI. CDR3 size: 14 residues. The DNA for the CDR3 is TGTGCCAGCTCACCGACGGGCGGGGATCAGCCCCAGCATTTT. Translated: CASSPTGGDQPQHF. Full variable domain (remainder filled in from reference TRBV18 and TRBJ1-5): NAGVMQNPRHLVRRRGQEARLRCSPMKGHSHVYWYRQLPEEGLKFMVYLQKENIIDESGMPKERFSAEFPKEGPSILRIQQVVRGDSAAYFCASSPTGGDQPQHFGDGTRLSIL.

CDR3 residues: CASTGLAGTDTQYF. The DNA of the CDR3 is TGTGCCAGCACGGGACTAGCGGGGACAGATACGCAGTATTTT. This chain uses TRBV3-1 (or the pseudogene TRBV3-2) with TRBJ2-3, with TRBD2 matching 13 bases. The CDR3 is 14 amino acids. With 7 bases clipped from V and 3 bases from J, the junction kept 1 base outside the gene matches. Looked up from germline, CDR1 is LGHDT and CDR2 is YNNKEL (reference sequence).

The CDR3 loop reads CASSLSGRRGEKLFF. Written as DNA, the CDR3 is TGTGCCAGCAGCTTAAGCGGGAGAAGAGGGGAAAAACTGTTTTTT. The chain has TRBV7-9 and TRBJ1-4; no definite D call. The CDR3 length is 15 residues. In germline, CDR1 is SEHNR, CDR2 FQNEAQ (reference sequence). V dropped 2 bases and J dropped 8 bases, with 15 bases sitting between them.